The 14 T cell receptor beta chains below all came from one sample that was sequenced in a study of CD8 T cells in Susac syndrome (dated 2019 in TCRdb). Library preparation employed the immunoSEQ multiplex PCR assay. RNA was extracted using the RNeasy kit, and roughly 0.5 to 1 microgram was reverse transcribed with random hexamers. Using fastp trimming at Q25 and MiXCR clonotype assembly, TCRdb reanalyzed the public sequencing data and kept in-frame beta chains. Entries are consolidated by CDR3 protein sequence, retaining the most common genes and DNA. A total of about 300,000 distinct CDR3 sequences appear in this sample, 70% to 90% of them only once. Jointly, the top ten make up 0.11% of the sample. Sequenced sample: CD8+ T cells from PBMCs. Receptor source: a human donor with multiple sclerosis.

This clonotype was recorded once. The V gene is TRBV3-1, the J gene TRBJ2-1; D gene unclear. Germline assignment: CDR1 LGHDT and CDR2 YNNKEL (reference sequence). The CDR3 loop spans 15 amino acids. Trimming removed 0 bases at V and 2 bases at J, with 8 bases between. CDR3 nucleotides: TGTGCCAGCAGCCAAGAGGGTAATCCCTACAATGAGCAGTTCTTC. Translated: CASSQEGNPYNEQFF.

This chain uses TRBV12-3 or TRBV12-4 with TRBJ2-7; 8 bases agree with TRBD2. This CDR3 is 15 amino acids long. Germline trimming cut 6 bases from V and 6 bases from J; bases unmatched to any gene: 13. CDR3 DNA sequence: TGTGCCAGCAGACATACTAGCGGAGGGAAGTCCGAGCAGTACTTC. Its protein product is CASRHTSGGKSEQYF.

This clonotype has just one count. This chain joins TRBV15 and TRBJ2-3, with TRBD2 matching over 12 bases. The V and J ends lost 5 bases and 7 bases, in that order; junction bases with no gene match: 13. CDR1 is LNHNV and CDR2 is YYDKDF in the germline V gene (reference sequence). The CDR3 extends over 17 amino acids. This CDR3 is CATSPGLAGFQENTQYF. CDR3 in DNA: TGTGCCACCAGCCCAGGACTAGCGGGATTTCAAGAGAATACGCAGTATTTT.

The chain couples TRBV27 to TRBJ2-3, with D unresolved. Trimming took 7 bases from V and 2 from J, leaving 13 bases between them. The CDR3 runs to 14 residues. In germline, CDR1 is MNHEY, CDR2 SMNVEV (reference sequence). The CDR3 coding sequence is TGTGCCAGCAAAAGGAGCAGCTTCACAGATACGCAGTATTTT. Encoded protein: CASKRSSFTDTQYF.

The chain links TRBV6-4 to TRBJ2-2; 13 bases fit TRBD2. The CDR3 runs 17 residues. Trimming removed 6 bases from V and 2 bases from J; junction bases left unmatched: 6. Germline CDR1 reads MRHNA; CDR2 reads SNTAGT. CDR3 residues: CASSPGLAGSNTGELFF. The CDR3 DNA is TGTGCCAGCAGCCCGGGACTAGCGGGGTCAAACACCGGGGAGCTGTTTTTT.

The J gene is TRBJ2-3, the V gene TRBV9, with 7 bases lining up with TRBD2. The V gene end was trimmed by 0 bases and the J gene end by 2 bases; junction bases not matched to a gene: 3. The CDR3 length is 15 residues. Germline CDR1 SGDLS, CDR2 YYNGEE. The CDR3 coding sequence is TGTGCCAGCAGCGTAGCCGGGAGGCCCACAGATACGCAGTATTTT. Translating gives CASSVAGRPTDTQYF. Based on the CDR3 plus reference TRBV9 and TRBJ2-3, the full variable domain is DSGVTQTPKHLITATGQRVTLRCSPRSGDLSVYWYQQSLDQGLQFLIQYYNGEERAKGNILERFSAQQFPDLHSELNLSSLELGDSALYFCASSVAGRPTDTQYFGPGTRLTVL.

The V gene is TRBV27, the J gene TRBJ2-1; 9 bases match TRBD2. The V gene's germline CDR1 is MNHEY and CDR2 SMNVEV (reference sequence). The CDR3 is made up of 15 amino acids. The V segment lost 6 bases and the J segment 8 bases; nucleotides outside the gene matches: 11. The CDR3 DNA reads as TGTGCCAGCAGCCAAGGCGGTAGCGGGAGCCATGAGCAGTTCTTC. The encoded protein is CASSQGGSGSHEQFF.

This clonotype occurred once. The CDR3 DNA reads as TGTGCCAGCAGTCAACTAGCGGAGGCCTACGAGCAGTACTTC. It is translated as CASSQLAEAYEQYF. The V and J genes are TRBV28 and TRBJ2-7, with 8 bases that match TRBD2. This CDR3 spans 14 amino acids. Per germline, CDR1 MDHEN and CDR2 SYDVKM. V lost 5 bases to trimming and J lost 2 bases; unmatched junction nucleotides: 5. The full variable domain, with the rest looked up from reference TRBV28 and TRBJ2-7, is DVKVTQSSRYLVKRTGEKVFLECVQDMDHENMFWYRQDPGLGLRLIYFSYDVKMKEKGDIPEGYSVSREKKERFSLILESASTNQTSMYLCASSQLAEAYEQYFGPGTRLTVT.

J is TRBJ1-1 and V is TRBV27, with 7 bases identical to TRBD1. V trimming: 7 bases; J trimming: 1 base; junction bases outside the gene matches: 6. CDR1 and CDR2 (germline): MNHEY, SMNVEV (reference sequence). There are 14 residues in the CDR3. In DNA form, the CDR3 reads TGTGCCAGCAACAGGGGTGGGAAGAACACTGAAGCTTTCTTT. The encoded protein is CASNRGGKNTEAFF.

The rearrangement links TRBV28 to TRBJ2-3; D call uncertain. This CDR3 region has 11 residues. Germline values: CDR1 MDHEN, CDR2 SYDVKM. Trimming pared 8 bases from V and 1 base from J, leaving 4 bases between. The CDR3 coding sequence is TGTGCCAGCGAGGGCACAGATACGCAGTATTTT. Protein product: CASEGTDTQYF.

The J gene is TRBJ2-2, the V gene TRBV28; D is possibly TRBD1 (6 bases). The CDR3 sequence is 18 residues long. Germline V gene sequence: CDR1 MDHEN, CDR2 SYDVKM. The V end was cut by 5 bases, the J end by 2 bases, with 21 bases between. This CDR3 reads CASSLQSFRDTNTGELFF. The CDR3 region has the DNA TGTGCCAGCAGTCTGCAATCCTTCCGGGACACAAACACCGGGGAGCTGTTTTTT.

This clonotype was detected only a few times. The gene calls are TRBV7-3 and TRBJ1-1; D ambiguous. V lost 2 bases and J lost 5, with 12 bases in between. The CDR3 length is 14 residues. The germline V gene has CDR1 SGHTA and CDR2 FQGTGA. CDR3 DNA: TGTGCCAGCAGCTTACTCGGCCGAGGGACTGAAGCTTTCTTT. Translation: CASSLLGRGTEAFF. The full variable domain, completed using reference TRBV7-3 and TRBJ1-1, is GAGVSQTPSNKVTEKGKYVELRCDPISGHTALYWYRQSLGQGPEFLIYFQGTGAADDSGLPNDRFFAVRPEGSVSTLKIQRTERGDSAVYLCASSLLGRGTEAFFGQGTRLTVV.

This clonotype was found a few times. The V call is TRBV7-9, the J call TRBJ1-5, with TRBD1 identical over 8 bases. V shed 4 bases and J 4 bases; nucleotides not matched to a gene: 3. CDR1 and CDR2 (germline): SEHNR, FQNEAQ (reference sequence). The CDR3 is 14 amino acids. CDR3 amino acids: CASSSDRGNQPQHF. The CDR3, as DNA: TGTGCCAGCAGCTCCGACAGGGGAAATCAGCCCCAGCATTTT.

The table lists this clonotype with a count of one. CDR3 nucleotide sequence: TGCAGCGTTTGGAGCGCCCAACGTGAGAACGAGCAGTACTTC. Translation gives CSVWSAQRENEQYF. The chain combines TRBV29-1 with TRBJ2-7; no definite D call. Germline V gene sequence: CDR1 SQVTM, CDR2 ANQGSEA. CDR3 length: 14 amino acids. The ends were cut back, 5 bases at V and 5 bases at J, with 19 bases in the middle.